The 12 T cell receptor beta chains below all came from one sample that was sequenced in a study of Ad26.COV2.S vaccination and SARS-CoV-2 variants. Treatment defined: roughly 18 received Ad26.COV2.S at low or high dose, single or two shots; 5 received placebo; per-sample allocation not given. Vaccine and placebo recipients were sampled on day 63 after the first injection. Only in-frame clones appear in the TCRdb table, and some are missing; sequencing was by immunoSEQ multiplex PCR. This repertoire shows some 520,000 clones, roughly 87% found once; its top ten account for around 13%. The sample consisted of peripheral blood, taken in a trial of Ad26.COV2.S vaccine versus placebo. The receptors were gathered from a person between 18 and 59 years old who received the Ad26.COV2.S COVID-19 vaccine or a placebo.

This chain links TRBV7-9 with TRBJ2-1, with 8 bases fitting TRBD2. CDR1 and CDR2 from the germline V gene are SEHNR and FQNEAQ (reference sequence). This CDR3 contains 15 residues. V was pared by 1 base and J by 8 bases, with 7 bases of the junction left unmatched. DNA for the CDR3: TGTGCCAGCAGCTTAGTGGGACTAGAGGAAGATGAGCAGTTCTTC. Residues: CASSLVGLEEDEQFF. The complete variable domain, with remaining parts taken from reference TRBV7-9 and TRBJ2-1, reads DTGVSQNPRHKITKRGQNVTFRCDPISEHNRLYWYRQTLGQGPEFLTYFQNEAQLEKSRLLSDRFSAERPKGSFSTLEIQRTEQGDSAMYLCASSLVGLEEDEQFFGPGTRLTVL.

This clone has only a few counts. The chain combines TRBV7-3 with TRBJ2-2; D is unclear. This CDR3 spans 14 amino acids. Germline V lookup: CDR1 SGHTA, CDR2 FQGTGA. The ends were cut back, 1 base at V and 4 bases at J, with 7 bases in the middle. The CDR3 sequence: CASSLMAVTGELFF. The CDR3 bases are TGTGCCAGCAGCTTAATGGCAGTCACCGGGGAGCTGTTTTTT.

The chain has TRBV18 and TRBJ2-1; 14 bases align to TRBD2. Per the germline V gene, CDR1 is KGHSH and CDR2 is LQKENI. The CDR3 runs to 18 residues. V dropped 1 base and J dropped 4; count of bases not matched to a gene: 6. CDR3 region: CASSPLGTSGSWYNEQFF. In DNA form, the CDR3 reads TGTGCCAGCTCACCACTAGGGACTAGCGGGAGTTGGTACAATGAGCAGTTCTTC. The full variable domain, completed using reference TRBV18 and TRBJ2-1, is NAGVMQNPRHLVRRRGQEARLRCSPMKGHSHVYWYRQLPEEGLKFMVYLQKENIIDESGMPKERFSAEFPKEGPSILRIQQVVRGDSAAYFCASSPLGTSGSWYNEQFFGPGTRLTVL.

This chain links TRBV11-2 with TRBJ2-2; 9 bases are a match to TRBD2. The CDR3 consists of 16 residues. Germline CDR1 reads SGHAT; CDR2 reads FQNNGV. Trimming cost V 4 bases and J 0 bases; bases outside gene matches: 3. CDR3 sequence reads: CASSYLAGANTGELFF. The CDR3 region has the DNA TGTGCCAGCAGCTACTTAGCGGGGGCGAACACCGGGGAGCTGTTTTTT.

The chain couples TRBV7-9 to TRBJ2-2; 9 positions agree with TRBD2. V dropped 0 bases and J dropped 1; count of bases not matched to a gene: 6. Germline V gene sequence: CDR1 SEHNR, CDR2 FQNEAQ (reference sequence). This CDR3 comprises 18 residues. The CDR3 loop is CASSLAIGLAMNTGELFF. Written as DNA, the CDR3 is TGTGCCAGCAGCTTAGCGATTGGACTAGCGATGAACACCGGGGAGCTGTTTTTT.

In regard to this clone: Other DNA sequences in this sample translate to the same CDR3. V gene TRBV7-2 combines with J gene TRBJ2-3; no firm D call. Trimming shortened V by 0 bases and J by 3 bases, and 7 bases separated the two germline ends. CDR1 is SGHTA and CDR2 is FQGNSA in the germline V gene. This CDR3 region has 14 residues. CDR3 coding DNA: TGTGCCAGCAGCTTAGCTCGCGGAACAGATACGCAGTATTTT. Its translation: CASSLARGTDTQYF.

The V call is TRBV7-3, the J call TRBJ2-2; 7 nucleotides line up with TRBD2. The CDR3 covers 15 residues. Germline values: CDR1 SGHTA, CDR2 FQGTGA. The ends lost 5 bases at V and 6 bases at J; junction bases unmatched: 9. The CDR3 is CASSTSGTNSGELFF. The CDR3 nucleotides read TGTGCCAGCAGCACCTCCGGGACTAACTCCGGGGAGCTGTTTTTT.

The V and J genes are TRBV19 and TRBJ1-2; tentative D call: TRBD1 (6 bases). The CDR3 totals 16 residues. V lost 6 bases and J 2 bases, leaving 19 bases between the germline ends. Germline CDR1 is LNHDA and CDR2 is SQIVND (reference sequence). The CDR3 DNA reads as TGTGCCAGTAGCCCCGGTCAGGGGATCCACAACTATGGCTACACCTTC. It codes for CASSPGQGIHNYGYTF.

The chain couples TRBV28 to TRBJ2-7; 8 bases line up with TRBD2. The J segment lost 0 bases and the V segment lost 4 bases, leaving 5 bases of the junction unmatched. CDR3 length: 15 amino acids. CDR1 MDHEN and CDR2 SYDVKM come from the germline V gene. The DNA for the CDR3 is TGTGCCAGCAGTTCTAGCGGGCAGAGCTCCTACGAGCAGTACTTC. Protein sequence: CASSSSGQSSYEQYF.

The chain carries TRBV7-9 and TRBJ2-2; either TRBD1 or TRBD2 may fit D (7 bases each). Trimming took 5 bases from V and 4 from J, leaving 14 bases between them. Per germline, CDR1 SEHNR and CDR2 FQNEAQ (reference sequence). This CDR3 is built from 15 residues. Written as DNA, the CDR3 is TGTGCCAGCAGCGGACAGGCGGGAGTCACCGGGGAGCTGTTTTTT. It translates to CASSGQAGVTGELFF.

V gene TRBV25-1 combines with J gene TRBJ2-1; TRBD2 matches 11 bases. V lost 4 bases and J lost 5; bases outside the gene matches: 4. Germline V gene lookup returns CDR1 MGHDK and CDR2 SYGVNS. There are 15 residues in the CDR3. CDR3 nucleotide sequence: TGTGCCAGCAGTGCACTAGCGGGAGTCGACAATGAGCAGTTCTTC. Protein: CASSALAGVDNEQFF. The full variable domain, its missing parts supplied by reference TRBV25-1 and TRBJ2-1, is EADIYQTPRYLVIGTGKKITLECSQTMGHDKMYWYQQDPGMELHLIHYSYGVNSTEKGDLSSESTVSRIRTEHFPLTLESARPSHTSQYLCASSALAGVDNEQFFGPGTRLTVL.

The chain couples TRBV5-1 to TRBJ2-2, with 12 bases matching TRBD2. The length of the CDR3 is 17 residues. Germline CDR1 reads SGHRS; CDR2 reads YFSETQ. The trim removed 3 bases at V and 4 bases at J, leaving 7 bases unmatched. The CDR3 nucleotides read TGCGCCAGCAGCTCGAGGACTAGCGGGACTATCACCGGGGAGCTGTTTTTT. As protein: CASSSRTSGTITGELFF.